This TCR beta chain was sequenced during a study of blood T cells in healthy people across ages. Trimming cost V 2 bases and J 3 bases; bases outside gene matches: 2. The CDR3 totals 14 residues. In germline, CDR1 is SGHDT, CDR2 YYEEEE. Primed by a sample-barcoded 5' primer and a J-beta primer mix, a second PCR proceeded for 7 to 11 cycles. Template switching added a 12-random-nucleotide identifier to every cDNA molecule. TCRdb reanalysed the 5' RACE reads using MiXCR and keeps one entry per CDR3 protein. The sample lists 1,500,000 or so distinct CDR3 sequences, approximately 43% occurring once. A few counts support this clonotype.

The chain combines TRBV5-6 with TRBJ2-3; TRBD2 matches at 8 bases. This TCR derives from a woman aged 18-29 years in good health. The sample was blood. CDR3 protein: CASSFERETDTQYF. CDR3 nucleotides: TGTGCCAGCAGCTTCGAGCGGGAGACAGATACGCAGTATTTT.